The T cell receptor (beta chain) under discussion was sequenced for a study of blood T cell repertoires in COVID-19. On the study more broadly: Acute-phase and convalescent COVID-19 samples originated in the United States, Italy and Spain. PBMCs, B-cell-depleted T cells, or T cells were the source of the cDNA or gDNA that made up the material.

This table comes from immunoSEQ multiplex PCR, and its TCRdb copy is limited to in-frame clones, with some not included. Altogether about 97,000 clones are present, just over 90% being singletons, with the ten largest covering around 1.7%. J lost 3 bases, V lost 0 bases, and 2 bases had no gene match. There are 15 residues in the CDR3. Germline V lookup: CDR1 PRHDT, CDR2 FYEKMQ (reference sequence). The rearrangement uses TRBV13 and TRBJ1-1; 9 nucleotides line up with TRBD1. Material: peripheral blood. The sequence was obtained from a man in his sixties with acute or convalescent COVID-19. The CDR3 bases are TGTGCCAGCAGCTTAGGCCGACAGGGGGACACTGAAGCTTTCTTT. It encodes CASSLGRQGDTEAFF.